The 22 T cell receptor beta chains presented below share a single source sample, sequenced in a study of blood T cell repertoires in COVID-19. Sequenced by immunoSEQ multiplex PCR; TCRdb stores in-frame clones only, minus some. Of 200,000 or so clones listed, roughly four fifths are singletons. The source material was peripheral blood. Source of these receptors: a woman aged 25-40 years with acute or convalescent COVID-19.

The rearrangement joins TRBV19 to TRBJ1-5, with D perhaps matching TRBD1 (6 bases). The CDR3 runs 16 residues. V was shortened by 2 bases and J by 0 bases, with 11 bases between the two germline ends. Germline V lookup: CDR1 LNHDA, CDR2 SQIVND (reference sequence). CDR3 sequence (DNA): TGTGCCAGTAGTATATTTCGACAGGTTAGCAATCAGCCCCAGCATTTT. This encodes CASSIFRQVSNQPQHF.

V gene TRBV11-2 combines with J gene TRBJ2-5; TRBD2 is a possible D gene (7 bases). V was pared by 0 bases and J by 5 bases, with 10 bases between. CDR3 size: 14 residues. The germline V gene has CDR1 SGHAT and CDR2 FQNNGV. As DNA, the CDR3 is TGTGCCAGCAGCTTAGAGTGGGGGGGCGAGACCCAGTACTTC. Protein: CASSLEWGGETQYF.

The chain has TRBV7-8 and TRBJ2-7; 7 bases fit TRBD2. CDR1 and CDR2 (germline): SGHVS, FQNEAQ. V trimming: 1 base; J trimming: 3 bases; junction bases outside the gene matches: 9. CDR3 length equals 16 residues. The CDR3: CASSLERLLASYEQYF. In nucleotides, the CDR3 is TGTGCCAGCAGCTTAGAACGTCTACTAGCGAGCTACGAGCAGTACTTC. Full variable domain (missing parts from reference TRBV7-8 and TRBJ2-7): GAGVSQSPRYKVAKRGQDVALRCDPISGHVSLFWYQQALGQGPEFLTYFQNEAQLDKSGLPSDRFFAERPEGSVSTLKIQRTQQEDSAVYLCASSLERLLASYEQYFGPGTRLTVT.

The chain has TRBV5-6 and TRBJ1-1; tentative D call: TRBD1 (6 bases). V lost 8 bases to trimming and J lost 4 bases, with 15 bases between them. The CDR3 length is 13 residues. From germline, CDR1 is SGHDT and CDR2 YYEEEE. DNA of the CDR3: TGTGCCAGTTACAGGGAGGGCCGCACTGAAGCTTTCTTT. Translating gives CASYREGRTEAFF.

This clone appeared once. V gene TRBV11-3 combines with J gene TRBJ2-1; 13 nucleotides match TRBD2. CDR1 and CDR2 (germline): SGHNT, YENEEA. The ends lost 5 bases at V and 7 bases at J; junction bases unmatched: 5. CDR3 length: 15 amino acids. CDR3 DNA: TGTGCCAGCAGCCCCACTAGCGGGGGGGCAAATGAGCAGTTCTTC. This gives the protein CASSPTSGGANEQFF.

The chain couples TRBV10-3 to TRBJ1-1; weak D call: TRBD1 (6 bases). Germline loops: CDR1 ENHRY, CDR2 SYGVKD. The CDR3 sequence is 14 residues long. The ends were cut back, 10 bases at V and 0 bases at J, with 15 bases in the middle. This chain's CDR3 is CATQRDRLNTEAFF. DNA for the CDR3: TGTGCCACCCAGCGAGACAGGCTGAACACTGAAGCTTTCTTT.

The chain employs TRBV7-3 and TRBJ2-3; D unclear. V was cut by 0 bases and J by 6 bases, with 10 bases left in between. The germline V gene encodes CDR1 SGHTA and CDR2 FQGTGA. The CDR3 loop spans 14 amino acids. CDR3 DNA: TGTGCCAGCAGCTTAACGGGCAGCAGGGATACGCAGTATTTT. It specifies CASSLTGSRDTQYF. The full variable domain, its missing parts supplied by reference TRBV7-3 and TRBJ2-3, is GAGVSQTPSNKVTEKGKYVELRCDPISGHTALYWYRQSLGQGPEFLIYFQGTGAADDSGLPNDRFFAVRPEGSVSTLKIQRTERGDSAVYLCASSLTGSRDTQYFGPGTRLTVL.

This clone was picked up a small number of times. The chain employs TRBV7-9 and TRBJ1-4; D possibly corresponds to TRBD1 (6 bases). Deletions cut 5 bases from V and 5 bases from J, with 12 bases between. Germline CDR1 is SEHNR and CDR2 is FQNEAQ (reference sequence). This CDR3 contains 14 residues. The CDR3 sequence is CASSVDRINEKLFF. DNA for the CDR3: TGTGCCAGCAGCGTGGACAGAATCAATGAAAAACTGTTTTTT.

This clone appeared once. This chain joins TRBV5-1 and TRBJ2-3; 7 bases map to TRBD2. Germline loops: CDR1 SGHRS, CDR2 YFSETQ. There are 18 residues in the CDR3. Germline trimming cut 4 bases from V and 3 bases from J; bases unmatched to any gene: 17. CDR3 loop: CASSRTLTSSLKTDTQYF. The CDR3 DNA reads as TGCGCCAGCAGCCGAACCCTGACTAGCTCTCTGAAAACAGATACGCAGTATTTT.

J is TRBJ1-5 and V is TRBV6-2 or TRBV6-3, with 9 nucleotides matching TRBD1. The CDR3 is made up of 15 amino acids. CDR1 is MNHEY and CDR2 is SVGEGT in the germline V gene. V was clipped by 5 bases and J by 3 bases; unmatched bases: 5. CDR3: CASSQQGANNQPQHF. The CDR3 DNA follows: TGTGCCAGCAGTCAACAGGGGGCAAACAATCAGCCCCAGCATTTT.

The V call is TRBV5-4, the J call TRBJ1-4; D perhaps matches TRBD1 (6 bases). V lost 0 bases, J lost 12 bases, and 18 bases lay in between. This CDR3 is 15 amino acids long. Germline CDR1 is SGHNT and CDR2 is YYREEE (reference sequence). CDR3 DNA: TGTGCCAGCAGCTTGGGTGCAGGGGAGCTTACCCAACTGTTTTTT. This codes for CASSLGAGELTQLFF.

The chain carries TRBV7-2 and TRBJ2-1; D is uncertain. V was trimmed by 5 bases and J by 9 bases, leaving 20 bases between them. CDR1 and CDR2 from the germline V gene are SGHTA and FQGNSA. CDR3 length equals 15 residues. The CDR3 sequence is CASSLRSRVVSEQFF. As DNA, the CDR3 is TGTGCCAGCAGCCTCCGATCACGAGTTGTATCTGAGCAGTTCTTC.

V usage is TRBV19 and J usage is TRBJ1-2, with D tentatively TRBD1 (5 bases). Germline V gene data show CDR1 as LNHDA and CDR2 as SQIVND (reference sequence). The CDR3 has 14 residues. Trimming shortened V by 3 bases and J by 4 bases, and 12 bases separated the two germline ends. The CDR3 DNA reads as TGTGCCAGTAGTATGCAGGGCTGGTTCTATGGCTACACCTTC. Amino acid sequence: CASSMQGWFYGYTF.

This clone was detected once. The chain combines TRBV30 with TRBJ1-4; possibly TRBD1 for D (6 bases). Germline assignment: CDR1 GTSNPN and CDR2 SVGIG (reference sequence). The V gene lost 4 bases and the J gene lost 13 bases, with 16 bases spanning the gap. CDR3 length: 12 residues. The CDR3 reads CAWTRGTGLLFF. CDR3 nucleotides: TGTGCCTGGACTAGGGGTACAGGGTTACTGTTTTTT.

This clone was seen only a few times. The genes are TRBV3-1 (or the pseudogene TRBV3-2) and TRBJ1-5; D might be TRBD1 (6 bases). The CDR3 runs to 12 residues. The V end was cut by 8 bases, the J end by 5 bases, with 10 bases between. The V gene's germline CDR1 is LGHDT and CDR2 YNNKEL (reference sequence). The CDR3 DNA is TGTGCCAGCGGAGACAGGTATCAGCCCCAGCATTTT. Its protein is CASGDRYQPQHF.

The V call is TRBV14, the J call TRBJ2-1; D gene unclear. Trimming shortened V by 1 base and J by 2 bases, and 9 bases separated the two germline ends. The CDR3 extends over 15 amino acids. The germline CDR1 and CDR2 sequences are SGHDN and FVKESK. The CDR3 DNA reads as TGTGCCAGCAGCCAAGGTTTCCTAGCCTACAATGAGCAGTTCTTC. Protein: CASSQGFLAYNEQFF.

Here the CDR3 reads CASSSTGMAAGQPQHF. The DNA of the CDR3 is TGTGCCAGCAGCAGTACAGGGATGGCGGCGGGTCAGCCCCAGCATTTT. The J gene is TRBJ1-5, the V gene TRBV5-5, with D perhaps TRBD1 (6 bases). Between the trimmed V and J ends, which lost 4 bases and 6 bases, there was a span of 20 bases. CDR1 is SGHKS, CDR2 YYEKEE, per germline (reference sequence). The CDR3 extends over 16 amino acids.

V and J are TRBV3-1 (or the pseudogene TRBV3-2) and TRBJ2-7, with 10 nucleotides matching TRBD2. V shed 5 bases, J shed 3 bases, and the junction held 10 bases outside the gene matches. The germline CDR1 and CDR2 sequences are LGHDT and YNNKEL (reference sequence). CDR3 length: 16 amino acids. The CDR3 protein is CASSSPWTSGLYEQYF. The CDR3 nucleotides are TGTGCCAGCAGCTCACCTTGGACTAGCGGTCTCTACGAGCAGTACTTC.

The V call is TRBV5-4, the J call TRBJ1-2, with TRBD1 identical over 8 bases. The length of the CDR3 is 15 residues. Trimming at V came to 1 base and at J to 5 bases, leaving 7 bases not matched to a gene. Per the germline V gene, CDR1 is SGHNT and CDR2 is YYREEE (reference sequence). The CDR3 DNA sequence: TGTGCCAGCAGCTTGCGTGGACAGGGTGAGTATGGCTACACCTTC. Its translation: CASSLRGQGEYGYTF.

The CDR3 reads CASNRQGALGEQYF. CDR3 sequence (DNA): TGTGCCAGCAACAGACAGGGGGCTTTGGGGGAGCAGTACTTC. The chain combines TRBV27 with TRBJ2-7; 10 positions agree with TRBD1. Germline V lookup: CDR1 MNHEY, CDR2 SMNVEV (reference sequence). CDR3 size: 14 residues. V shed 7 bases, J shed 7 bases, and the junction held 10 bases outside the gene matches.

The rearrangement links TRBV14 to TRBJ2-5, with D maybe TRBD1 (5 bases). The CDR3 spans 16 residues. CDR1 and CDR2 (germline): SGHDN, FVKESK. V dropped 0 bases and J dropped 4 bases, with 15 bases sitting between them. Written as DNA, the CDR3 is TGTGCCAGCAGCCAAGATAATTTCAGGGTCGGAGAGACCCAGTACTTC. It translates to CASSQDNFRVGETQYF. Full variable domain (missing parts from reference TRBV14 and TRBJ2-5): EAGVTQFPSHSVIEKGQTVTLRCDPISGHDNLYWYRRVMGKEIKFLLHFVKESKQDESGMPNNRFLAERTGGTYSTLKVQPAELEDSGVYFCASSQDNFRVGETQYFGPGTRLLVL.

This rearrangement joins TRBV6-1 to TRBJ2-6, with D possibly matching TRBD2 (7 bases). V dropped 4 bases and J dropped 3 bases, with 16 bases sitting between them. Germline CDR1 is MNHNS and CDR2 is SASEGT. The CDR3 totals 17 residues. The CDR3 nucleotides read TGTGCCAGCAGTGTACAGGGCGGGAGCTTTGGGGCCAACGTCCTGACTTTC. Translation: CASSVQGGSFGANVLTF.